This T cell receptor beta chain was recorded in a study of blood T cell repertoires in COVID-19. Source study methods: Scientists estimated how many nucleated cells there were by amplifying reference gene primers. The protocol was immunoSEQ multiplex PCR, while the TCRdb copy is restricted to in-frame clones and leaves out a portion. V, J and clone size are those of that table, while D and trimming were read from the DNA. The sample contains under 350,000 clones, over 75% of which appear only once. From germline, CDR1 is MNHEY and CDR2 SMNVEV (reference sequence). Trimming left V 2 bases short and J 4 bases short, with 14 bases between. This CDR3 spans 15 amino acids.

This TCR came from a human donor in a cohort sampled during active COVID-19. Sequenced input: peripheral blood. This chain joins TRBV27 and TRBJ1-1; no clear D gene. The CDR3 sequence: CASSLRRVESTEAFF. CDR3 nucleotides: TGTGCCAGCAGTTTACGCCGGGTGGAGAGCACTGAAGCTTTCTTT.